There are a few counts of the clone carrying this T cell receptor beta chain. The antigen remains unidentified. It was one heparinised blood draw, averaging about 116 mL, that each donor gave. The data derive from a study of beta chain features in type 1 diabetes. Whole-study findings and limits: The question left open here concerned HLA type influencing TCRB rearrangement. Equally in patients and controls, PCR might preferentially amplify shorter templates.

The V segment lost 4 bases and the J segment 3 bases; nucleotides outside the gene matches: 4. This CDR3 region has 15 residues. The germline V gene has CDR1 MNHNS and CDR2 SASEGT. What was sequenced were expressed TCRB transcripts, since all of the isolated RNA had been reverse transcribed. Using immunoSEQ multiplex PCR, the repertoire was profiled, and TCRdb retains in-frame clones only, with some absent. The repertoire holds 300,000 to 400,000 clones, over 10% seen once, with 0.017% in the top ten. Input material: naive CD4+ T cells from blood. This receptor was obtained from a man between 18 and 35 years old in good health. The V and J genes are TRBV6-1 and TRBJ2-1; the match to TRBD2 covers 9 bases. Here the CDR3 reads CASSAQTSGYNEQFF. CDR3 DNA: TGTGCCAGCAGTGCTCAGACTAGCGGCTACAATGAGCAGTTCTTC.